The present T cell receptor beta chain was sequenced within a study of shared clonotypes between healthy human individuals. The wider study: There were three CD4 naive, three CD4 memory, two CD8 naive and one CD8 memory plates per donor.

The genomic DNA of each subset was split evenly across several immunoSEQ plates. Some clones are missing from TCRdb's copy, which holds only in-frame ones; the method was immunoSEQ multiplex PCR. The sample consists of around 600,000 clones, 85% to 95% of them appearing once. V lost 1 base, J lost 2 bases, and 9 bases lay in between. The CDR3 contains 14 residues. Germline CDR1 SGHDT, CDR2 YYEEEE. Worth noting for this clone: Its antigen is not identified.

Findings and limits, study-wide: Naive CD4 clonotypes were shared across a few donors at roughly 5%. Larger richness was generally estimated for naive than memory subsets.

It was CD45RO-negative cells, positively selected for CCR7, that made up naive CD8 cells, with terminally differentiated effector memory CD45RA+ cells excluded. The sequence was obtained from a woman aged 30 to 39 in good health. The sample was naive CD8+ T cells sorted from blood. The chain links TRBV5-6 to TRBJ1-1; no clear D. The CDR3 DNA sequence: TGTGCCAGCAGCTTGAAAAGGGTAAACACTGAAGCTTTCTTT. Translating gives CASSLKRVNTEAFF.